This paragraph covers one T cell receptor (beta chain) sequence. Random hexamers were used to reverse transcribe the RNA input (0.5 to 1 ug). TCRdb reprocessed the immunoSEQ multiplex PCR reads with MiXCR, giving one entry per CDR3 protein. The sample carries some 180,000 distinct CDR3 sequences, roughly 94% recorded once. The sample is drawn from a study of CD8 T cells in Susac syndrome. TCR beta from blood CD8+ and CD4+ T cells was sequenced. Recently defined diagnostic criteria for definite or probable disease were fulfilled by Susac syndrome patients. This clonotype originated in a human donor with Susac syndrome. Sequencing used CD4+ T cells from PBMCs.

The CDR3 DNA sequence: TGTGCCAGCAGCCCGAGTAGGGACACCCGAGGGGGCTACACCTTC. Its protein product is CASSPSRDTRGGYTF. V and J are TRBV5-4 and TRBJ1-2; D perhaps matches TRBD1 (6 bases). CDR3 length: 15 amino acids. The germline V gene has CDR1 SGHNT and CDR2 YYREEE (reference sequence). V lost 4 bases, J lost 8 bases, and 21 bases lay in between.